The clone carrying this TCR beta chain was found a few times. TCRdb passed the reads through MiXCR, listing each CDR3 protein once. Of 200,000 to 300,000 distinct CDR3 sequences listed, approximately 9% are singletons. Per germline, CDR1 PRHDT and CDR2 FYEKMQ (reference sequence). There are 12 residues in the CDR3. V lost 2 bases and J 11 bases, leaving 12 bases between the germline ends. These data are taken from a study of T cell repertoires in cytomegalovirus infection. This receptor was taken from a human donor in good health (CMV status not recorded). Some clones in this sample may be carry-over from other donors' samples. The sequencing input was PBMCs. The chain couples TRBV13 to TRBJ1-1; D call uncertain. CDR3 nucleotides: TGTGCCAGCAGCTTATCCCGCAGGTTTGCTTTCTTT. Translated: CASSLSRRFAFF.